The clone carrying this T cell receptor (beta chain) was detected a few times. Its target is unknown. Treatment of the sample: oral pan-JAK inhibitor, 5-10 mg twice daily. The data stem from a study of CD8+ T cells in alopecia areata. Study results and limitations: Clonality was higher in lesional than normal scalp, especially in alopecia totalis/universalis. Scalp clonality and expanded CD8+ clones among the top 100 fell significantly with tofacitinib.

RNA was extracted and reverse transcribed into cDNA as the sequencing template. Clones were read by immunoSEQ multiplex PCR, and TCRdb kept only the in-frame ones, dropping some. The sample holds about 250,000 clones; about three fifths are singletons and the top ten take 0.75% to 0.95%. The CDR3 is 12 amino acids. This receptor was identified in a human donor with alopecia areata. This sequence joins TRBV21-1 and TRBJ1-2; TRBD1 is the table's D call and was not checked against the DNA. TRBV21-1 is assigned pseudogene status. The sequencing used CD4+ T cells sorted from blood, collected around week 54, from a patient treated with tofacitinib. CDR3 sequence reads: CASTADRRGYTF. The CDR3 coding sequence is TGTGCCAGCACTGCAGACAGGAGAGGCTACACCTTC.